This TCR beta chain was retrieved from a study of Graves' ophthalmopathy and Graves' hyperthyroidism. RNA transcripts served as template for amplifying TCR beta CDR3 sequences. HTBI-primed RT-PCR formed the first round, and a multiplex PCR formed the second. TCRdb processed the multiplex PCR reads anew with MiXCR; each CDR3 protein has one entry. The repertoire consists of 650,000 to 900,000 distinct CDR3 sequences, with around 40% occurring once and the leading ten covering 40% to 45%. The source is an adult man with Graves' ophthalmopathy. The specimen was peripheral blood.

This chain's CDR3 is CASSRGQGPLGEPQHF. The CDR3 DNA sequence: TGTGCCAGCAGCCGCGGACAGGGGCCTCTCGGGGAGCCCCAGCATTTT. The chain joins TRBV24-1 to TRBJ1-5; 9 bases align to TRBD1. J was trimmed by 8 bases and V by 11 bases; bases with no gene match: 18. This CDR3 region has 16 residues. Germline V lookup: CDR1 KGHDR, CDR2 SFDVKD.